This T cell receptor (beta chain) is drawn from a study of blood T cell repertoires in COVID-19. The wider study: PBMCs, B-cell-depleted T cells, or T cells were the source of the cDNA or gDNA that made up the material.

As originally analysed: How many nucleated cells were present was estimated from reference gene primer amplification. TCRdb's table, derived via immunoSEQ multiplex PCR, lists solely in-frame clones and lacks some. The V and J calls and the clone size are those of that table, but D and trimming were determined from the DNA. The data contain approximately 190,000 clones, 86% of them seen just once; the ten biggest clones take up under 30%. The CDR3 is made up of 12 amino acids. Trimming removed 0 bases at V and 5 bases at J, with 4 bases between. Germline V gives CDR1 LGHDT, CDR2 YNNKEL (reference sequence).

The V call is TRBV3-1 (or the pseudogene TRBV3-2), the J call TRBJ2-5; unclear D gene. Source material: PBMCs or T cells enriched from blood (not recorded which). The sequence was collected from a woman aged 40 to 55 in a cohort exposed to, infected with or recovered from COVID-19 (not recorded which). The chain's CDR3 is CASSQDMETQYF. The CDR3 bases are TGTGCCAGCAGCCAAGATATGGAGACCCAGTACTTC.